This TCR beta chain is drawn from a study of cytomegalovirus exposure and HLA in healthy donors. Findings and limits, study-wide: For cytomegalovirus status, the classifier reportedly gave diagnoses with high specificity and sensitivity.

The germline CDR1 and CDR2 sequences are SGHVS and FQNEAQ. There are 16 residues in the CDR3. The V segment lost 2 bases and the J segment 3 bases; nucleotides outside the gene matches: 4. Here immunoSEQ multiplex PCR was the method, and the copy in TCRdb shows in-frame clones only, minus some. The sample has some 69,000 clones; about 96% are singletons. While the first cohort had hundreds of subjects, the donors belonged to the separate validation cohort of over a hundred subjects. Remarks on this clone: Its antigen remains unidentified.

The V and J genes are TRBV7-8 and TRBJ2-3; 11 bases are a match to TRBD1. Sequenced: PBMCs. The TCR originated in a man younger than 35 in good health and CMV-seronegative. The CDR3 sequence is CASSLRDRGGTDTQYF. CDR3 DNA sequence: TGTGCCAGCAGCTTACGGGACAGGGGGGGTACAGATACGCAGTATTTT.